The source of this TCR beta chain is a study of blood T cells in healthy people across ages. Study observations and caveats: Diversity of TCR beta per million T cells declined in a roughly linear way with age.

Through a sample-barcoded 5' primer and a J-beta primer mix, a second PCR was run for roughly 7 to 11 cycles. TCRdb reprocessed the 5' RACE reads via MiXCR and lists one record per CDR3 protein. Of about 650,000 distinct CDR3 sequences listed, approximately 31% are singletons. In terms of origin and age, donors were healthy Caucasian individuals from Russia aged about 6 to 90. The authors extracted at least 6 micrograms of total RNA per sample. This CDR3 is built from 14 residues. CDR1 and CDR2 from the germline V gene are GTSNPN and SVGIG (reference sequence). V gave up 0 bases and J gave up 6 bases, with 14 bases separating them. This clonotype was counted many times. As yet, its antigen is unknown.

Material for sequencing was blood. This receptor was taken from a woman aged 80 or older in good health. This sequence joins TRBV30 and TRBJ1-2, with a tentative D call TRBD1 (6 bases). CDR3 region: CAWSVRGGLHGYTF. The DNA of the CDR3 is TGTGCCTGGAGTGTACGGGGGGGGCTTCATGGCTACACCTTC.